These T cell receptor beta chains were read from a single sample in a study of CD8 T cells in ankylosing spondylitis. TCRdb re-called the 5' RACE reads with MiXCR, one entry per CDR3 protein. The profile shows just over 350,000 distinct CDR3 sequences, around 20% of them singletons. What was sequenced was blood, either unsorted or a sorted T cell fraction (not recorded which). Source of these receptors: a male donor with ankylosing spondylitis or in good health (not recorded which). Both conserved end residues are part of each CDR3. A D gene is named only where the DNA matches it firmly. The size of a clone is reported for some rows only, either as once, few or many, or as a class for expanded clones.

clone_size: few; v_call: TRBV29-1; d_call: NA; j_call: TRBJ2-1; cdr3_nt: TGCAGCGTTGAAGAAGGACGCAGGAGCTCCTACAATGAGCAGTTCTTC; cdr3_aa: CSVEEGRRSSYNEQFF
clone_size: NA; v_call: TRBV12-3/TRBV12-4; d_call: NA; j_call: TRBJ1-1; cdr3_nt: TGTGCCAGCAGTGCCGGTGTGGCGGCCACTGAAGCTTTCTTT; cdr3_aa: CASSAGVAATEAFF
clone_size: NA; v_call: TRBV4-2; d_call: TRBD2; j_call: TRBJ2-3; cdr3_nt: TGTGCCAGCAGCCAAGATCCAGCGGGGGCCACAGATACGCAGTATTTT; cdr3_aa: CASSQDPAGATDTQYF
clone_size: NA; v_call: TRBV7-2; d_call: TRBD1; j_call: TRBJ2-7; cdr3_nt: TGTGCCAGCAGCATCCTGGACAGGGTCTACGAGCAGTACTTC; cdr3_aa: CASSILDRVYEQYF
clone_size: NA; v_call: TRBV12-3/TRBV12-4; d_call: TRBD1; j_call: TRBJ2-1; cdr3_nt: TGTGCCAGCAGGGTTTATGGGACAGGTGTCTCCCAAAACAATGAGCAGTTCTTC; cdr3_aa: CASRVYGTGVSQNNEQFF
clone_size: NA; v_call: TRBV18; d_call: NA; j_call: TRBJ2-7; cdr3_nt: TGTGCCAGCTCATCTGAAGCCGCGGGGCGCTACTACGAGCAGTACTTC; cdr3_aa: CASSSEAAGRYYEQYF
clone_size: NA; v_call: TRBV7-9; d_call: TRBD2; j_call: TRBJ2-5; cdr3_nt: TGTGCCAGCAGCACCCCCCGGGGGGGAATCTGGGAGACCCAGTACTTC; cdr3_aa: CASSTPRGGIWETQYF
clone_size: NA; v_call: TRBV4-1; d_call: NA; j_call: TRBJ2-3; cdr3_nt: TGCGCCAGCAGCCAGCACGAGGGGGGAAGCACAGATACGCAGTATTTT; cdr3_aa: CASSQHEGGSTDTQYF
clone_size: NA; v_call: TRBV20-1; d_call: TRBD2; j_call: TRBJ2-3; cdr3_nt: TGCAGTGCTCTAGCGGGGGCCGCAGATACGCAGTATTTT; cdr3_aa: CSALAGAADTQYF
clone_size: NA; v_call: TRBV4-2; d_call: NA; j_call: TRBJ2-7; cdr3_nt: TGTGCCAGCAGCCAAGATGCCCGGGGATTGGCCTACGAGCAGTACTTC; cdr3_aa: CASSQDARGLAYEQYF
clone_size: NA; v_call: TRBV13; d_call: NA; j_call: TRBJ2-3; cdr3_nt: TGTGCCAGCAGCCTGGTCTCATGGGGGGACACTGTTAACACAGATACGCAGTATTTT; cdr3_aa: CASSLVSWGDTVNTDTQYF
clone_size: NA; v_call: TRBV11-2; d_call: NA; j_call: TRBJ2-1; cdr3_nt: TGTGCCAGCAGCTCCCGGGGACCTAACAATGAGCAGTTCTTC; cdr3_aa: CASSSRGPNNEQFF
clone_size: NA; v_call: TRBV28; d_call: NA; j_call: TRBJ2-7; cdr3_nt: TGTGCCAGCACCTCCCCCAGCGCCAACGAGCAGTACTTC; cdr3_aa: CASTSPSANEQYF
clone_size: few; v_call: TRBV21-1; d_call: NA; j_call: TRBJ2-1; cdr3_nt: TGTGCCAGCAGCAATCCTCTAGCGGGGGAGTACAATGAGCAGTTCTTC; cdr3_aa: CASSNPLAGEYNEQFF
clone_size: many; v_call: TRBV7-8; d_call: NA; j_call: TRBJ2-5; cdr3_nt: TGTGCCAGCAGTCCAACACGGGAGACCCAGTACTTC; cdr3_aa: CASSPTRETQYF
clone_size: few; v_call: TRBV4-1; d_call: NA; j_call: TRBJ2-6; cdr3_nt: TGCGCCAGCAGAGCCGCCCCGAGCTCTGGGGCCAACGTCCTGACTTTC; cdr3_aa: CASRAAPSSGANVLTF
clone_size: NA; v_call: TRBV12-2; d_call: NA; j_call: TRBJ1-2; cdr3_nt: TGTGCAAGTCGCTTAGATGAGGTTCGCTCTAACTATGGCTACACCTTC; cdr3_aa: CASRLDEVRSNYGYTF
clone_size: few; v_call: TRBV9; d_call: NA; j_call: TRBJ2-4; cdr3_nt: TGTGCCAGCAGCTACTCGGGGGAGGTCAAAAACATTCAGTACTTC; cdr3_aa: CASSYSGEVKNIQYF
clone_size: few; v_call: TRBV20-1; d_call: NA; j_call: TRBJ2-3; cdr3_nt: TGCAGTGCCAGACGCTGGGGAGAAAAAGATACGCAGTATTTT; cdr3_aa: CSARRWGEKDTQYF
clone_size: NA; v_call: TRBV5-6; d_call: TRBD1; j_call: TRBJ2-2; cdr3_nt: TGTGCCAGCAGCAAGGGACAGGAGGTCACCGGGGAGCTGTTTTTT; cdr3_aa: CASSKGQEVTGELFF
clone_size: NA; v_call: TRBV20-1; d_call: NA; j_call: TRBJ2-4; cdr3_nt: TGCAGTGCTAGAGATCCTTTCGTAGCCAAAAACATTCAGTACTTC; cdr3_aa: CSARDPFVAKNIQYF
clone_size: NA; v_call: TRBV29-1; d_call: NA; j_call: TRBJ2-7; cdr3_nt: TGCAGCGTTGGAGGGGGAAACGAGCAGTACTTC; cdr3_aa: CSVGGGNEQYF
clone_size: few; v_call: TRBV4-1; d_call: NA; j_call: TRBJ2-1; cdr3_nt: TGCGCCAGCAGCCAAATCAGGGGTTCCTACAATGAGCAGTTCTTC; cdr3_aa: CASSQIRGSYNEQFF
clone_size: NA; v_call: TRBV11-2; d_call: TRBD1; j_call: TRBJ2-3; cdr3_nt: TGTGCCAGCAGCTTATCAGCCGGGACAGGGGATCCCCAAGCCTACACAGATACGCAGTATTTT; cdr3_aa: CASSLSAGTGDPQAYTDTQYF
clone_size: few; v_call: TRBV6-5; d_call: TRBD1; j_call: TRBJ2-1; cdr3_nt: TGTGCCAGCAGTTATAAGGGACAGGGAAATGAGCAGTTCTTC; cdr3_aa: CASSYKGQGNEQFF
clone_size: NA; v_call: TRBV5-5; d_call: TRBD1; j_call: TRBJ2-7; cdr3_nt: TGTGCCAGCAGCACGGGACAGCGCTCCTACGAGCAGTACTTC; cdr3_aa: CASSTGQRSYEQYF
clone_size: few; v_call: TRBV20-1; d_call: NA; j_call: TRBJ2-5; cdr3_nt: TGCAGTGTGCGGGGAGGCGGGGAGACCCAGTACTTC; cdr3_aa: CSVRGGGETQYF
clone_size: NA; v_call: TRBV6-1; d_call: TRBD1; j_call: TRBJ2-7; cdr3_nt: TGTGCCAGCAGTGACTGGACAGGGGTACACGAGCAGTACTTC; cdr3_aa: CASSDWTGVHEQYF
clone_size: NA; v_call: TRBV2; d_call: TRBD1; j_call: TRBJ2-1; cdr3_nt: TGTGCCAGCAGACAGGGGAAGCAGTTCTTC; cdr3_aa: CASRQGKQFF
clone_size: NA; v_call: TRBV7-9; d_call: NA; j_call: TRBJ1-5; cdr3_nt: TGTGCCAGCAGCCTCGCCGGGACTCCCAATCAGCCCCAGCATTTT; cdr3_aa: CASSLAGTPNQPQHF
clone_size: NA; v_call: TRBV10-3; d_call: NA; j_call: TRBJ1-1; cdr3_nt: TGTGCCATCAGTGAGCATCCGACCGACGGACCGAACACTGAAGCTTTCTTT; cdr3_aa: CAISEHPTDGPNTEAFF
clone_size: NA; v_call: TRBV12-3/TRBV12-4; d_call: TRBD1; j_call: TRBJ2-7; cdr3_nt: TGTGCCAGCAGTCCAGGGGGCCCCAGCTCCTACGAGCAGTACTTC; cdr3_aa: CASSPGGPSSYEQYF
clone_size: NA; v_call: TRBV10-3; d_call: NA; j_call: TRBJ2-1; cdr3_nt: TGTGCCATCAGTGAGTCGATTTACAATGAGCAGTTCTTC; cdr3_aa: CAISESIYNEQFF
clone_size: NA; v_call: TRBV5-6; d_call: TRBD1; j_call: TRBJ2-6; cdr3_nt: TGTGCCAGCAGCTTACACCGGGACAGCCTCTTCTCTGGGGCCAACGTCCTGACTTTC; cdr3_aa: CASSLHRDSLFSGANVLTF
clone_size: few; v_call: TRBV9; d_call: NA; j_call: TRBJ2-2; cdr3_nt: TGTGCCAGCAGCGTAGCCAGGGCGAACACCGGGGAGCTGTTTTTT; cdr3_aa: CASSVARANTGELFF
clone_size: NA; v_call: TRBV12-3/TRBV12-4; d_call: TRBD1; j_call: TRBJ2-5; cdr3_nt: TGTGCCAGTCTGACAGGGGGGGAGACCCAGTACTTC; cdr3_aa: CASLTGGETQYF
clone_size: few; v_call: TRBV6-1; d_call: NA; j_call: TRBJ1-4; cdr3_nt: TGTGCCAGCCACCTCGATGACGGAATATTGTTTTTT; cdr3_aa: CASHLDDGILFF
clone_size: few; v_call: TRBV6-1; d_call: NA; j_call: TRBJ1-5; cdr3_nt: TGTGCCAGCAGTGAAAGCCCGGAGGGCAATCAGCCCCAGCATTTT; cdr3_aa: CASSESPEGNQPQHF
clone_size: many; v_call: TRBV12-3/TRBV12-4; d_call: NA; j_call: TRBJ2-7; cdr3_nt: TGTGCCAGCAGCTCTCGGAGCTCCTACGAGCAGTACTTC; cdr3_aa: CASSSRSSYEQYF
clone_size: NA; v_call: TRBV20-1; d_call: NA; j_call: TRBJ2-7; cdr3_nt: TGCAGTCCCTACCGGGAGCAGTACTTC; cdr3_aa: CSPYREQYF
clone_size: NA; v_call: TRBV20-1; d_call: NA; j_call: TRBJ2-5; cdr3_nt: TGCAGTGCTAGCGTTGGCGGCAGCGAACAAGAGACCCAGTACTTC; cdr3_aa: CSASVGGSEQETQYF
clone_size: NA; v_call: TRBV3-1; d_call: NA; j_call: TRBJ2-6; cdr3_nt: TGTGCCAGCAGCCAAGGTGTTCGCGGGGCAAGTGAATATCGGATCTCTGGGGCCAACGTCCTGACTTTC; cdr3_aa: CASSQGVRGASEYRISGANVLTF
clone_size: few; v_call: TRBV29-1; d_call: TRBD1; j_call: TRBJ2-1; cdr3_nt: TGCAGCGTTGGGGAAACGGGACAGGGTGGATTATGGTCCTACAATGAGCAGTTCTTC; cdr3_aa: CSVGETGQGGLWSYNEQFF
clone_size: NA; v_call: TRBV4-1; d_call: NA; j_call: TRBJ2-5; cdr3_nt: TGCGCCAGCAGCCAAGAGGGCCACCTGAGCACCCAGTACTTC; cdr3_aa: CASSQEGHLSTQYF
clone_size: NA; v_call: TRBV12-3/TRBV12-4; d_call: TRBD2; j_call: TRBJ2-5; cdr3_nt: TGTGCCAGCAGTTCGACTCATAGCGGGGGGCAGGAGACCCAGTACTTC; cdr3_aa: CASSSTHSGGQETQYF
clone_size: few; v_call: TRBV29-1; d_call: NA; j_call: TRBJ2-3; cdr3_nt: TGCAGCGCCTCGGAGGGGGACCGCACAGATACGCAGTATTTT; cdr3_aa: CSASEGDRTDTQYF
clone_size: NA; v_call: TRBV13; d_call: TRBD2; j_call: TRBJ2-5; cdr3_nt: TGTGCCAGCAACGAAGGGGCTAGCGGCCCACAAGAGACCCAGTACTTC; cdr3_aa: CASNEGASGPQETQYF
clone_size: few; v_call: TRBV29-1; d_call: TRBD2; j_call: TRBJ2-3; cdr3_nt: TGCAGCGTTGGGAGATCGGGGGGGCTCGGAACAGATACGCAGTATTTT; cdr3_aa: CSVGRSGGLGTDTQYF
clone_size: few; v_call: TRBV12-3/TRBV12-4; d_call: NA; j_call: TRBJ2-3; cdr3_nt: TGTGCCAGCAGTTTCTGGCAAGGGGGGGCTTCCGTAGATACGCAGTATTTT; cdr3_aa: CASSFWQGGASVDTQYF
clone_size: few; v_call: TRBV12-3/TRBV12-4; d_call: TRBD2; j_call: TRBJ2-7; cdr3_nt: TGTGCCAGCAGTGTTTGGGTTAGCGGGGGCGGCGAGCAGTACTTC; cdr3_aa: CASSVWVSGGGEQYF
clone_size: many; v_call: TRBV6-1; d_call: TRBD1; j_call: TRBJ1-1; cdr3_nt: TGTGCCAGCAGCCGGACAGGGAACACTGAAGCTTTCTTT; cdr3_aa: CASSRTGNTEAFF
clone_size: NA; v_call: TRBV6-1; d_call: TRBD1; j_call: TRBJ2-7; cdr3_nt: TGTGCCAGCAGTCGCGAACAGGGGATTTTCTACGAGCAGTACTTC; cdr3_aa: CASSREQGIFYEQYF
clone_size: NA; v_call: TRBV28; d_call: NA; j_call: TRBJ2-5; cdr3_nt: TGTGCCAGCAGTTTGGTTCCGTTCCGGGAGACCCAGTACTTC; cdr3_aa: CASSLVPFRETQYF
clone_size: few; v_call: TRBV12-3/TRBV12-4; d_call: NA; j_call: TRBJ1-2; cdr3_nt: TGTGCCAGCAGTCACTCAGGGTTATGGCATGGCTACACCTTC; cdr3_aa: CASSHSGLWHGYTF
clone_size: many; v_call: TRBV20-1; d_call: NA; j_call: TRBJ2-1; cdr3_nt: TGCAGTGCCCAGGGCTCCAATGAGCAGTTCTTC; cdr3_aa: CSAQGSNEQFF
clone_size: NA; v_call: TRBV3-1; d_call: NA; j_call: TRBJ1-6; cdr3_nt: TGTGCCAGCAGCCAAGATTTGGAGGGTGATAGTTCACCCCTCCACTTT; cdr3_aa: CASSQDLEGDSSPLHF
clone_size: NA; v_call: TRBV9; d_call: TRBD2; j_call: TRBJ2-1; cdr3_nt: TGTGCCAGCAGCGGATCCCCGACTAGCTCTTACTACAATGAGCAGTTCTTC; cdr3_aa: CASSGSPTSSYYNEQFF
clone_size: NA; v_call: TRBV4-1; d_call: TRBD1; j_call: TRBJ2-7; cdr3_nt: TGCGCCAGCAGCCAAGAGGGCGCCAGGGGGATCTACGAGCAGTACTTC; cdr3_aa: CASSQEGARGIYEQYF
clone_size: NA; v_call: TRBV4-2; d_call: TRBD1; j_call: TRBJ2-1; cdr3_nt: TGTGCCAGCAGCCCCGGTTGGGACAGTTACAATGAGCAGTTCTTC; cdr3_aa: CASSPGWDSYNEQFF